Presented here are 8 T cell receptor beta chains from one specimen sequenced in a study of Ad26.COV2.S vaccination and SARS-CoV-2 variants. Treatment denoted: roughly 18 received Ad26.COV2.S at low or high dose, single or two shots; about five received placebo; per-sample allocation not given. Sampling occurred on day 63 after the first vaccine or placebo injection. This table comes from immunoSEQ multiplex PCR, and its TCRdb copy is limited to in-frame clones, with some not included. The sample has 400,000 to 450,000 clones, 80% to 95% seen once; the top ten hold 12%. The sample was peripheral blood, taken in a trial of Ad26.COV2.S vaccine versus placebo. These receptors came from a person between 18 and 65 years old who received the Ad26.COV2.S COVID-19 vaccine or a placebo.

This chain links TRBV5-6 with TRBJ1-1, with 9 bases matching TRBD1. Germline V gene lookup returns CDR1 SGHDT and CDR2 YYEEEE. Germline trimming cut 1 base from V and 0 bases from J; bases unmatched to any gene: 13. The length of the CDR3 is 19 residues. CDR3 sequence reads: CASSLPSRDRVSLNTEAFF. CDR3 nucleotide sequence: TGTGCCAGCAGCTTGCCGTCCCGGGACAGGGTATCCTTGAACACTGAAGCTTTCTTT.

The CDR3 here is CSVLSGLNVDEQFF. CDR3 DNA sequence: TGCAGCGTCCTTTCGGGACTCAATGTTGATGAGCAGTTCTTC. The rearrangement uses TRBV29-1 and TRBJ2-1; possibly TRBD2 for D (6 bases). V was pared by 6 bases and J by 8 bases, with 20 bases between. CDR3 length: 14 residues. Per the germline V gene, CDR1 is SQVTM and CDR2 is ANQGSEA.

The chain has TRBV3-1 (or the pseudogene TRBV3-2) and TRBJ1-1; tentatively, D is TRBD1 (5 bases). V was trimmed by 0 bases and J by 1 base, leaving 9 bases between them. CDR3 length: 15 residues. Germline CDR1 is LGHDT and CDR2 is YNNKEL (reference sequence). The CDR3 coding sequence is TGTGCCAGCAGCCAAGAGGGACGGAGGAACACTGAAGCTTTCTTT. Encoded protein: CASSQEGRRNTEAFF.

The chain has TRBV5-6 and TRBJ2-6; D is undetermined. The CDR3 is made up of 16 amino acids. V gave up 4 bases and J gave up 3 bases, with 14 bases separating them. Germline V CDR1 and CDR2: SGHDT, YYEEEE. CDR3 in amino acids: CASSQQLGDGANVLTF. In DNA form, the CDR3 reads TGTGCCAGCAGCCAACAACTGGGTGATGGGGCCAACGTCCTGACTTTC.

The V and J genes are TRBV5-1 and TRBJ2-5; D might be TRBD2 (6 bases). V was trimmed by 0 bases and J by 4 bases, leaving 16 bases between them. The CDR3 has 16 amino acids. Per the germline V gene, CDR1 is SGHRS and CDR2 is YFSETQ. The CDR3 bases are TGCGCCAGCAGCTTGGCCGATCTCGGGGGTGTAGAGACCCAGTACTTC. This sequence encodes CASSLADLGGVETQYF.

This clone was recorded a few times. The CDR3 sequence is CASRNGQPRAGNTIYF. The DNA of the CDR3 is TGTGCCAGCAGGAATGGACAGCCAAGGGCTGGAAACACCATATATTTT. The chain is built from TRBV7-9 and TRBJ1-3; D may be TRBD1 (6 bases). V lost 6 bases to trimming and J lost 2 bases, with 17 bases between them. Germline CDR1 is SEHNR and CDR2 is FQNEAQ (reference sequence). The CDR3 totals 16 residues. Variable domain in full (rest from reference TRBV7-9 and TRBJ1-3): DTGVSQNPRHKITKRGQNVTFRCDPISEHNRLYWYRQTLGQGPEFLTYFQNEAQLEKSRLLSDRFSAERPKGSFSTLEIQRTEQGDSAMYLCASRNGQPRAGNTIYFGEGSWLTVV.

The chain has TRBV6-2 or TRBV6-3 and TRBJ2-5; the match to TRBD1 covers 10 bases. Germline assignment: CDR1 MNHEY and CDR2 SVGEGT. V trimming: 4 bases; J trimming: 5 bases; junction bases outside the gene matches: 7. This CDR3 comprises 15 residues. DNA for the CDR3: TGTGCCAGCAGTTCGACAGGGGGCCTTATCGAGACCCAGTACTTC. Its protein is CASSSTGGLIETQYF.

This chain joins TRBV5-4 and TRBJ2-3, with D possibly matching TRBD2 (5 bases). There are 13 residues in the CDR3. Deletions cut 4 bases from V and 4 bases from J, with 10 bases between. CDR1 is SGHNT and CDR2 is YYREEE in the germline V gene (reference sequence). The chain's CDR3 is CASSLGLSDTQYF. The CDR3 nucleotides read TGTGCCAGCAGCCTTGGACTTTCAGATACGCAGTATTTT.